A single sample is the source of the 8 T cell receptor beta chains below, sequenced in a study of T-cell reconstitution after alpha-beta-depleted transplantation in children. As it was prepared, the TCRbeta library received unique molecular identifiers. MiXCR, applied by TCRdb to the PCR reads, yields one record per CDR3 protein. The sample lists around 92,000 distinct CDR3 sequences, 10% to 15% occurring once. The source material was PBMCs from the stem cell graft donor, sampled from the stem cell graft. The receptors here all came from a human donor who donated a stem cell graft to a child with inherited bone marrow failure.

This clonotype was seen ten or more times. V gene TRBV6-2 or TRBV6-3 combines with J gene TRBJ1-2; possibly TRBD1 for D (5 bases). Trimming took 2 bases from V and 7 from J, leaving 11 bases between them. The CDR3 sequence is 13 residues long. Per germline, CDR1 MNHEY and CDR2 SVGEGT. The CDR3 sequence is CASSYVGGAGYTF. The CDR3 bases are TGTGCCAGCAGTTACGTCGGGGGAGCTGGCTACACCTTC.

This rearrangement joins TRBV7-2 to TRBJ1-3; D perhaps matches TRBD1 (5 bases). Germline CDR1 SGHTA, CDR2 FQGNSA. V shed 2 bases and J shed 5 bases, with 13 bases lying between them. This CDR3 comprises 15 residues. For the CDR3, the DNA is TGTGCCAGCAGCTTAAGCGGGGACCGAAGAAACACCATATATTTT. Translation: CASSLSGDRRNTIYF.

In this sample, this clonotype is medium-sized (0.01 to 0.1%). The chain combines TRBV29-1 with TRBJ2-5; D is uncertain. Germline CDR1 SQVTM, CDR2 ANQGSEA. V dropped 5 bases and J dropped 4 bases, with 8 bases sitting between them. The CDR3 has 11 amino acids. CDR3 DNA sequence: TGCAGCGTTTCATGGGGAGAGACCCAGTACTTC. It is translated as CSVSWGETQYF. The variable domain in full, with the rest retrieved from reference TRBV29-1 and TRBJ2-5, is SAVISQKPSRDICQRGTSLTIQCQVDSQVTMMFWYRQQPGQSLTLIATANQGSEATYESGFVIDKFPISRPNLTFSTLTVSNMSPEDSSIYLCSVSWGETQYFGPGTRLLVL.

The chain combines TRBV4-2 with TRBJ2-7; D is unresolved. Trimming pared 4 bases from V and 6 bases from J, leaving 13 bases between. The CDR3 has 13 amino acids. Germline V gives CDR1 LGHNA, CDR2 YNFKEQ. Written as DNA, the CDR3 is TGTGCCAGCAGCCCCGGGCCTCGCTGCGAGCAGTACTTC. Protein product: CASSPGPRCEQYF.

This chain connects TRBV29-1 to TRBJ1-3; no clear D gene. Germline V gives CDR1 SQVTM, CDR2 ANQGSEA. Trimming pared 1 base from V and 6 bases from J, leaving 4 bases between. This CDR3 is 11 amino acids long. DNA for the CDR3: TGCAGCGTTGAAGTCGAAAACACCATATATTTT. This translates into CSVEVENTIYF. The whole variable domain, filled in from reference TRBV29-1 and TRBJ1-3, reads SAVISQKPSRDICQRGTSLTIQCQVDSQVTMMFWYRQQPGQSLTLIATANQGSEATYESGFVIDKFPISRPNLTFSTLTVSNMSPEDSSIYLCSVEVENTIYFGEGSWLTVV.

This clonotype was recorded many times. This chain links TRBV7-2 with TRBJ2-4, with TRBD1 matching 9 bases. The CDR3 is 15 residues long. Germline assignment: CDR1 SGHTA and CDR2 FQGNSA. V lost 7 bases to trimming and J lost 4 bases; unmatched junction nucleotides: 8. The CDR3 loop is CASTISGQGKNIQYF. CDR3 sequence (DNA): TGTGCCAGCACCATTAGCGGACAGGGGAAAAACATTCAGTACTTC.

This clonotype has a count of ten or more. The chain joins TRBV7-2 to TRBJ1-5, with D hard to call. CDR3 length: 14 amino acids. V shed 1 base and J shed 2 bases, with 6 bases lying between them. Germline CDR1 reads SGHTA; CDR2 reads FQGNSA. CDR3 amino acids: CASSLEVGNQPQHF. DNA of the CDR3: TGTGCCAGCAGCTTAGAGGTCGGCAATCAGCCCCAGCATTTT.

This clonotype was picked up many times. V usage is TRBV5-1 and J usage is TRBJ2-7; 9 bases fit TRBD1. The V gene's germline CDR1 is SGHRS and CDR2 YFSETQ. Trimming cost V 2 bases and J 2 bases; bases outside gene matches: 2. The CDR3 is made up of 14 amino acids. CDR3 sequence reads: CASSFNRGPYEQYF. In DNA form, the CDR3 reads TGCGCCAGCAGCTTTAACAGGGGGCCCTACGAGCAGTACTTC.